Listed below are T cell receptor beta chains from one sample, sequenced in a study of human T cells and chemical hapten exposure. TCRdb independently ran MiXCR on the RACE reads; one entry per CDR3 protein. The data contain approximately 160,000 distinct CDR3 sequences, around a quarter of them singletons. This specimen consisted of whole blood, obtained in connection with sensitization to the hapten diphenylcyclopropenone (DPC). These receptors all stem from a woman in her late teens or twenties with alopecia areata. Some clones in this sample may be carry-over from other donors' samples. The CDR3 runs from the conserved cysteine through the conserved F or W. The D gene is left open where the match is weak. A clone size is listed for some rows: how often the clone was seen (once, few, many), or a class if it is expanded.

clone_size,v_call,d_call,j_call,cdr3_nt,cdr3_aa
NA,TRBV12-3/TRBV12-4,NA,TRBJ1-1,TGTGCCAGCAGTTTTCCCGTAGGTCTGAACACTGAAGCTTTCTTT,CASSFPVGLNTEAFF
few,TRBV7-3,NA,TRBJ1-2,TGTGCCAGCAGCTTACAGGCTGGCCATGGCTACACCTTC,CASSLQAGHGYTF
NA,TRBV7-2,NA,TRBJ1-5,TGTGCCAGCAGTCCTGCAATGAGGGGAAGGCAGCCCCAGCATTTT,CASSPAMRGRQPQHF
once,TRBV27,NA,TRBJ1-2,TGTGCCAGCAGTTCTGTCAGACGACTCTATGGCTACACCTTC,CASSSVRRLYGYTF
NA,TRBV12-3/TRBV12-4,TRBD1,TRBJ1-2,TGTGCCAGCAGCAGAAGACAGGGGAGCTACACCTTC,CASSRRQGSYTF
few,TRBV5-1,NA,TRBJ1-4,TGCGCCAGCAGATCAACTAATGAAAAACTGTTTTTT,CASRSTNEKLFF
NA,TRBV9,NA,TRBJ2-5,TGTGCCAGCGGAGCCGGCTCCCCCCAAGAGACCCAGTACTTC,CASGAGSPQETQYF
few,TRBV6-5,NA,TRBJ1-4,TGTGCCAGCAGACGAGGGGAAGGGTTAGCAACTAATGAAAAACTGTTTTTT,CASRRGEGLATNEKLFF
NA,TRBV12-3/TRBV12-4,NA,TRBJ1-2,TGTGCCAGCAGTTTATCCGACGTTGGCTACACCTTC,CASSLSDVGYTF
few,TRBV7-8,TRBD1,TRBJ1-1,TGTGCCAGCAGCCCAAAGAGGCAGGGGGGCACTGAAGCTTTCTTT,CASSPKRQGGTEAFF
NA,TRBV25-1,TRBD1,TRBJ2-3,TGTGCCAGCAGTGAGACTACAGACAGGGCAGATACGCAGTATTTT,CASSETTDRADTQYF
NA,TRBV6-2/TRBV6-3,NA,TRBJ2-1,TGTGCCAGCATAAGAGGGTCGGGTGAGCAGTTCTTC,CASIRGSGEQFF
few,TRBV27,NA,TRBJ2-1,TGTGCCAGCTACTCCGGGCCCTACAATGAGCAGTTCTTC,CASYSGPYNEQFF
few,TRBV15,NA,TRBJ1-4,TGTGCCACCAGCCCTAGCCGACGGCTCTATGAAAAACTGTTTTTT,CATSPSRRLYEKLFF
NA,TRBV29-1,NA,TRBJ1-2,TGCAGCGTTGGTGTTAGGCAGGACTATGGCTACACCTTC,CSVGVRQDYGYTF
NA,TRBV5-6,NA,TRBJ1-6,TGTGCCAGCAGCCTCAGGAATTCACCCCTCCACTTT,CASSLRNSPLHF
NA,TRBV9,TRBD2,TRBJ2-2,TGTGCCAGCAGCGTAGAGGGTAGCGGGAGGCCCAAGGGAGGGGAGCTGTTTTTT,CASSVEGSGRPKGGELFF
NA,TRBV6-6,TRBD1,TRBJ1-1,TGTGCCAGCAGTTACGGGGGAGGGGGCATCATGAACACTGAAGCTTTCTTT,CASSYGGGGIMNTEAFF
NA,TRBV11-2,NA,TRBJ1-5,TGTGCCAGCAGCTTATGGAGGGATCAGCCCCAGCATTTT,CASSLWRDQPQHF
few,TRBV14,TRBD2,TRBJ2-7,TGTGCCAGCAGCCAGTTCAGGGAGGGCTACGAGCAGTACTTC,CASSQFREGYEQYF
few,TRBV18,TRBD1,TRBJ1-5,TGTGCCAGCTCAGGTGGTATTCAGGGGGCGCGGCAGCCCCAGCATTTT,CASSGGIQGARQPQHF
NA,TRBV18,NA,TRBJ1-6,TGTGCCAGCTCAACGACAGGTTGGTGGCCACCCCTCCACTTT,CASSTTGWWPPLHF
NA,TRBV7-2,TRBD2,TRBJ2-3,TGTGCCAGCAGCCTAGAACTAGCGGGAGGGCCCACAGATACGCAGTATTTT,CASSLELAGGPTDTQYF
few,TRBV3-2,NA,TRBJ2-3,TGTGCCAGCAGCCGTTCATATACCCCAGAGACGTGCACAGATACGCAGTATTTT,CASSRSYTPETCTDTQYF
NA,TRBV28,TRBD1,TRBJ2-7,TGTGCCAGCAGTCCATCGGACAGGGCAAACGAGCAGTACTTC,CASSPSDRANEQYF
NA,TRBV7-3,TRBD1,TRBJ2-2,TGTGCCAGCAGCCGCGGACAGGGAAGTACCGGGGAGCTGTTTTTT,CASSRGQGSTGELFF
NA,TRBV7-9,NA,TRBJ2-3,TGTGCCAGCAGCGAAGGACAGTACACAGATACGCAGTATTTT,CASSEGQYTDTQYF
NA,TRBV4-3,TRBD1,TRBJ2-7,TGCGCCAGCAGCCAATCGGGACAGGGGCCCTACGAGCAGTACTTC,CASSQSGQGPYEQYF
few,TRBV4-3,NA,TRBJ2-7,TGCGCCAGCAGCCCGGGGGACCTCCTGGAGCAGTACTTC,CASSPGDLLEQYF
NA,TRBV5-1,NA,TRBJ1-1,TGCGCCAGCAGCTCCCCCTTGAACACTGAAGCTTTCTTT,CASSSPLNTEAFF
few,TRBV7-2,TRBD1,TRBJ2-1,TGTGCCAGCAGCTACGACAGGGATCCCTACAATGAGCAGTTCTTC,CASSYDRDPYNEQFF
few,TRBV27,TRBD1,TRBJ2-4,TGTGCCAGCAGTAGAGGGACAGAAGCCAAAAACATTCAGTACTTC,CASSRGTEAKNIQYF
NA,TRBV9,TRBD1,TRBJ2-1,TGTGCCAGCAGCGGGACAGGGGGCTCCTACAATGAGCAGTTCTTC,CASSGTGGSYNEQFF
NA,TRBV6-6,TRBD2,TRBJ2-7,TGTGCCAGCAGTTACTCTGGACTAGGATCGGGCGAGCAGTACTTC,CASSYSGLGSGEQYF
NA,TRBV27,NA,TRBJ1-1,TGTGCCAGCAGTCCGCAGGGGCCAGCCACTGAAGCTTTCTTT,CASSPQGPATEAFF
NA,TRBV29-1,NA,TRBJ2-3,TGCAGCGCCCGGGCCCAGCGGACCTCAGATACGCAGTATTTT,CSARAQRTSDTQYF
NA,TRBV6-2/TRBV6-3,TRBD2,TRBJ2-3,TGTGCCAGCAGTTTTGTCGGGGGGGGGCCTGTGCAGTATTTT,CASSFVGGGPVQYF
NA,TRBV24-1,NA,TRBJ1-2,TGTGCCACCAGTGACGCGGACAGCCGGTATGGCTACACCTTC,CATSDADSRYGYTF
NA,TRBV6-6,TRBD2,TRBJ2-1,TGTGCCAGCGGCGGGGGGGCCTACAATGAGCAGCTCTTC,CASGGGAYNEQLF
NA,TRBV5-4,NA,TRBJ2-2,TGTGCCAGCAGCACGGGTACATCTGTCGGGGAGCTGTTTTTT,CASSTGTSVGELFF
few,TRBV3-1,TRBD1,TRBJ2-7,TGTGCCAGCAGCCCGGACAGGTCTTGGTACGAGCAGTACTTC,CASSPDRSWYEQYF
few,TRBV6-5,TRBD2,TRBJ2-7,TGTGCCAGCGGGACTAGCGTCTCCTACGAGCAGTACTTC,CASGTSVSYEQYF
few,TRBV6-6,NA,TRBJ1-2,TGTGCCAGCAGTAGGGACTATGGCTACACCTTC,CASSRDYGYTF